These 2 T cell receptor beta chains came from one sample sequenced in a study of radiation and T cells in renal cell carcinoma. The sample's time point: baseline pretreatment blood. Treatment reported: 15 Gy SBRT to primary tumor, nephrectomy 4 weeks later. Sequencing was performed with immunoSEQ multiplex PCR; in TCRdb, only in-frame clones are kept and a portion is missing. The profile shows approximately 150,000 clones, approximately 90% of them singletons. The source material was blood, sampled from a patient whose treatment included radiotherapy and nephrectomy. The receptor source for this set is a woman in her 70s with renal cell carcinoma.

The V gene is TRBV13, the J gene TRBJ2-7; TRBD2 matches 8 bases. Germline values: CDR1 PRHDT, CDR2 FYEKMQ (reference sequence). The length of the CDR3 is 16 residues. The J segment lost 2 bases and the V segment lost 0 bases, leaving 6 bases of the junction unmatched. The CDR3 sequence: CASSLGGLATTYEQYF. The CDR3, as DNA: TGTGCCAGCAGCTTAGGCGGACTAGCTACCACCTACGAGCAGTACTTC.

The CDR3 is CASSPRSSGVRSHEQFF. Here the CDR3 DNA reads TGTGCCAGCTCACCACGGTCTAGCGGGGTAAGATCGCATGAGCAGTTCTTC. J is TRBJ2-1 and V is TRBV18; TRBD2 matches 9 bases. The CDR3 has 17 amino acids. Trimming at V came to 1 base and at J to 8 bases, leaving 12 bases not matched to a gene. Germline V gives CDR1 KGHSH, CDR2 LQKENI.